This TCR beta chain is drawn from a study of cytomegalovirus exposure and HLA in healthy donors (dated by TCRdb to about 2017). Study-level background: An earlier analysis of several hundred of the donors reported 276 Gb of sequence data and 117 million unique TCR beta sequences obtained from about 179 million T cells. About 330 gigabases of sequencing data and roughly 81 million unique TCR sequences made up an early release that covered over 550 HLA-typed donors. The genetic ancestry cluster associated with self-reported Caucasian donors included around 76% of the roughly 410 genotyped donors. The study aimed to test whether signatures of past pathogen exposure could be identified by cataloging public T cell receptors. The T cell repertoires of roughly 660 subjects were profiled by immunosequencing and related to cytomegalovirus serostatus. Besides the first cohort of 550 to 750 subjects, a separate validation cohort made up of 120 different subjects was used. To predict cytomegalovirus infection status, the study combined high-throughput TCR immunosequencing, statistical association of individual TCRs with disease status, and machine learning. A later analysis re-analyzed previously published TCR beta repertoires from 550 to 700 donors and added high-resolution HLA genotyping to study TCR occurrence patterns. The later analysis used no new phenotypic data to find candidate immune exposures, relying instead on TCR beta sequences and their occurrence across donors. To decide whether each TCR beta V gene segment behaved as functional or pseudogenic, an earlier analysis of over 500 of the donors relied on high-throughput TCR beta sequencing. Donor age, sex, ethnicity and CMV serostatus were collected together with the repertoire data. A later genetic analysis used genome-wide SNP genotypes for about 55% of the 666 donors, treating that subset as a discovery cohort. Every repertoire in the discovery cohort had been generated on one and the same sequencing platform. HLA typing covered class I and class II loci at four-digit resolution. Typing coverage varied by locus: roughly 620-630 donors for A, B, C, DRB1 and DQB1; roughly 500 for DQA1; around 570 for DPA1; approximately 490 for DPB1. Five DR-DQ haplotypes were treated as single units for association and clustering because of strong linkage in the cohort. On average, around 200,000 unique TCR beta nucleotide sequences were sequenced per donor among 300 to 500 genotyped donors of the cohort, with roughly 18% of those sequences being non-productive. Overall study outcomes, separate from this receptor: The presence/absence analyses assumed that sequencing depth was roughly uniform across donors, and that assumption may not be true. A total of 150 or so TCR beta chains were listed by the study as associated with cytomegalovirus. In this cohort, only TCR beta chains were sequenced, and detectable features were limited by the absence of alpha or paired-chain data. A few of the identified cytomegalovirus-associated TCR beta chains were confirmed in vitro to be specific for cytomegalovirus antigens. CMV serostatus was the only immune exposure information available for the cohort. In a later analysis, TCR association rates were found to vary across HLA loci, with the most associated TCRs seen for DRB1 alleles and the fewest for HLA-C alleles. A later analysis associated roughly 17,000 TCR beta sequences with specific HLA alleles at a false discovery rate of 0.05. Because the 87-base-pair reads could not distinguish some IMGT-functional V segments, including TRBV6-2 and TRBV6-3, those segments were excluded. Assigning TCR associations to individual alleles was difficult when HLA alleles, especially DR and DQ, strongly co-occurred. The classifier was reported to diagnose cytomegalovirus status with high specificity and sensitivity in both the original cohort and the validation cohort. According to the authors, the approach could potentially be generalized to other disease states and immunological phenotypes. V-gene and J-gene trimming of TCR beta chains was associated with a missense DCLRE1C variant in a later genetic analysis, and the association was replicated in an independent cohort. Compared with the approximately 600-donor mean, donors in an Asian-associated ancestry cluster had fewer N-insertions in productive TCRs, according to a later genetic analysis. Several of the top co-occurrence clusters appeared to be linked to parvovirus B19, influenza, CMV and Epstein-Barr virus, according to a later analysis. The earlier analysis of approximately 560 of the donors excluded roughly 17 rarely observed V segments, including chromosome 9 orphons, because counts were too low. An earlier analysis of approximately 530 of the donors showed that most TCR beta V segments appeared in productive rearrangements either about 90% or about 30% of the time, which broadly matched IMGT annotations. A later analysis found that most CMV-associated TCR beta chains appeared HLA-restricted, with HLA associations seemingly driven largely by CMV exposure. A later analysis found that HLA-associated TCR beta chains were more clonally expanded and had lower generation probabilities than equally common non-associated chains. A cluster of highly shared sequence variants was judged likely to be a technical artifact of the sequencing pipeline. Correlated functional status among segregating V segments might reflect linkage disequilibrium, but an unknown experimental factor could not be ruled out. Most TCR sequences were seen in very few donors, while some public TCRs were found in many individuals. A further reported finding was that TCR beta sequences accurately predicted the HLA-A and HLA-B alleles for most subjects in the first cohort. HLA typing was unavailable for some donors at each locus, so association tests used only the typed subset.

In total, roughly 710 healthy bone marrow donors made up the cohort. At the time of sampling, every cohort member was nominally healthy, though immune exposures that went unrecorded were likely present. The donor was CMV seronegative and belonged to the group of more than 300 seronegative cohort members. Each donor provided a peripheral blood sample, and peripheral blood mononuclear cells were used for TCR beta sequencing. The Qiagen DNeasy Blood Extraction Kit was used to extract genomic DNA from the blood cell samples. Libraries were prepared through the immunoSEQ multiplex PCR assay. The multiplex PCR relied on a mix of 60 forward primers for TCR Vbeta segments and 13 reverse primers for TCR Jbeta segments. Amplification of the CDR3 region of rearranged TCR beta genes was performed with a multiplex PCR assay on genomic DNA. The Illumina HiSeq System was used to sequence the amplified TCR beta libraries as 87-base-pair reads. The source study handled its data this way. In a later analysis, tens of millions of unique TCR beta chains were counted across the 650 to 700 repertoires, and roughly 10 million of these chains were shared by at least two donors. Raw reads were error-corrected and collapsed into unique sequences by a nearest-neighbor algorithm in which closely related sequences were merged to remove PCR and sequencing errors. To assign V, D and J gene segments, CDR3 sequences were aligned to IMGT reference sequences. For a sequence to be retained, at least a six-nucleotide match to both a V gene segment and a J gene segment was required. Rearrangements were classified as productive when the CDR3 lacked stop codons and remained in frame with V and J, and all other rearrangements were classified as non-productive. Following IMGT convention, CDR3 was defined as the stretch from the second conserved V-encoded cysteine up to the conserved J-encoded phenylalanine. Sequences without an unambiguous match to a single V gene segment were excluded from the earlier analysis of several hundred of the donors. An earlier analysis of a few hundred of the donors classified V segments as functional when productive rearrangements were above 56.7% and as segregating when the standard deviation between donors was above 5%. A statistical classification framework was built to diagnose cytomegalovirus status from the catalog of TCR beta chain sequences. In a later analysis, V and J genes were assigned by comparing TCR nucleotide sequences against IMGT/GENE-DB human TR gene sequences. In a later analysis, CDR3 sequences and most-parsimonious VDJ recombination scenarios were assigned using the TCRdist pipeline. A later analysis defined each TCR beta chain by its CDR3 amino acid sequence plus V-gene family, and excluded reads lacking a unique V-gene family. In a later analysis, some 600 highly shared, low-generation-probability nucleotide sequences were removed to address suspected cross-contamination and a sequencing artifact. A later analysis calculated a clonal expansion index for each public chain from normalized within-repertoire ranks of inferred template counts. A later analysis computed generation probabilities with a VDJ recombination model fitted to out-of-frame rearrangements, and checked the results against IGoR. Hypergeometric tests were used in a later analysis to score TCR-TCR, TCR-HLA and TCR-CMV co-occurrence, with a repertoire-size bias correction applied to the TCR pairs. In a later analysis, false discovery rates were estimated by permuting HLA or CMV assignments 20 times. In a later analysis, co-occurring TCRs were grouped using DBSCAN, with TCRdist sequence similarity added in when clustering inside HLA-allele-positive subsets. Repertoires with fewer than 30,000 or more than 120,000 public chains, plus five repertoires with anomalous nucleotide sharing, were excluded from co-occurrence clustering. Imported from immuneACCESS, the table was reduced by TCRdb to in-frame sequences with V and J called. These copies leave out some clones; in studies compared against another copy, an unresolved V gene accounts for under half, and the cause of the remainder is not known. For V, J and clone size, that table is used; D and trimming come from the DNA. This sample has tens of thousands of clones in its table, and more than 75% of those were observed once. Around 1.5% of the sample lies in the top ten.

A word on this clone: No antigen is known for it. No base-level quality is on record; no much larger clone is a single base apart.

Inclusive of the bounding cysteine and phenylalanine, the CDR3 is 17 residues long. Only the CDR3 region is kept as DNA, spanning 51 bases read in frame from base 1. The junction shows trimming of 2 bases on V and 1 base on J, plus 16 bases between the germline ends. Reading the germline V gene gives CDR1 MNHNS and CDR2 SASEGT. The receptor was derived from a female donor in good health and CMV-seronegative. The chain was built from TRBV6-1 and TRBJ2-3; a weak D assignment points to TRBD2 (6 bases agree). The specimen sequenced was PBMCs. The DNA sequence reads TGTGCCAGCAGTGAACTACCTGGGGGGTCCCGCACAGATACGCAGTATTTT. Protein translation: CASSELPGGSRTDTQYF.